These T cell receptor beta chains were read from a single sample in a study of human T cells and chemical hapten exposure. MiXCR, run by TCRdb on the RACE reads, gives a single entry per CDR3 protein. The table lists some 79,000 distinct CDR3 sequences, roughly 7.1% of them singletons, with about 1.4% in the top ten. Sequenced here: whole blood, sampled in connection with sensitization to the hapten diphenylcyclopropenone (DPC). The source is a woman younger than 45 with alopecia areata. Some clones in this sample may be carry-over from other donors' samples. CDR3s include the opening cysteine and the closing phenylalanine or tryptophan. Fields, in order: CDR3 protein, CDR3 DNA, J gene, clone size, CDR3 length, D gene, V gene. The D gene is left open where the match is weak. The size entry is marked missing in some rows and otherwise reads once, few, many or a size class.

CDR3 protein: CASSWRQGDWGYGYTF
CDR3 DNA: TGTGCCAGCAGCTGGAGACAGGGGGATTGGGGCTATGGCTACACCTTC
J gene: TRBJ1-2
clone size: many
CDR3 length: 16
D gene: TRBD1
V gene: TRBV5-5

CDR3 protein: CASSLRGTGSSGANVLTF
CDR3 DNA: TGTGCCAGCAGCTTACGAGGGACAGGGAGCTCTGGGGCCAACGTCCTGACTTTC
J gene: TRBJ2-6
clone size: .
CDR3 length: 18
D gene: TRBD1
V gene: TRBV7-9

CDR3 protein: CSADKGGTDTQYF
CDR3 DNA: TGCAGCGCCGACAAGGGTGGCACAGATACGCAGTATTTT
J gene: TRBJ2-3
clone size: .
CDR3 length: 13
D gene: .
V gene: TRBV29-1

CDR3 protein: CASGSDNSPLHF
CDR3 DNA: TGTGCTAGTGGTTCGGATAATTCACCCCTCCACTTT
J gene: TRBJ1-6
clone size: many
CDR3 length: 12
D gene: .
V gene: TRBV12-5

CDR3 protein: CSARGGLNTGELFF
CDR3 DNA: TGCAGTGCTAGAGGAGGTCTGAACACCGGGGAGCTGTTTTTT
J gene: TRBJ2-2
clone size: few
CDR3 length: 14
D gene: .
V gene: TRBV20-1

CDR3 protein: CASSYRAGGALYGYTF
CDR3 DNA: TGTGCCAGCAGTTACCGGGCGGGAGGGGCTCTCTATGGCTACACCTTC
J gene: TRBJ1-2
clone size: few
CDR3 length: 16
D gene: .
V gene: TRBV6-2/TRBV6-3

CDR3 protein: CASSHSGTGRFTEAFF
CDR3 DNA: TGTGCCAGCAGCCATTCCGGGACAGGACGATTTACTGAAGCTTTCTTT
J gene: TRBJ1-1
clone size: .
CDR3 length: 16
D gene: TRBD1
V gene: TRBV3-1

CDR3 protein: CASSPDSFEQYF
CDR3 DNA: TGTGCCAGCAGCCCCGACAGTTTCGAGCAGTACTTC
J gene: TRBJ2-7
clone size: many
CDR3 length: 12
D gene: .
V gene: TRBV11-2

CDR3 protein: CASSRAETGELFF
CDR3 DNA: TGTGCCAGCAGTAGGGCGGAAACCGGGGAGCTGTTTTTT
J gene: TRBJ2-2
clone size: many
CDR3 length: 13
D gene: .
V gene: TRBV6-6

CDR3 protein: CAIRGTVGDEQFF
CDR3 DNA: TGTGCCATCAGAGGGACAGTTGGTGATGAGCAGTTCTTC
J gene: TRBJ2-1
clone size: many
CDR3 length: 13
D gene: TRBD1
V gene: TRBV10-3

CDR3 protein: CASSSQYGGTGNTIYF
CDR3 DNA: TGTGCCAGCAGCAGCCAATACGGGGGAACTGGAAACACCATATATTTT
J gene: TRBJ1-3
clone size: many
CDR3 length: 16
D gene: .
V gene: TRBV9

CDR3 protein: CASSLTGTGESPLHF
CDR3 DNA: TGTGCCAGCAGCTTGACCGGGACAGGGGAGTCACCCCTCCACTTT
J gene: TRBJ1-6
clone size: many
CDR3 length: 15
D gene: TRBD1
V gene: TRBV11-2

CDR3 protein: CASSINGGGDQPQHF
CDR3 DNA: TGTGCCAGCAGCATAAATGGAGGTGGAGATCAGCCCCAGCATTTT
J gene: TRBJ1-5
clone size: .
CDR3 length: 15
D gene: .
V gene: TRBV6-5

CDR3 protein: CSGGGVKNIQYF
CDR3 DNA: TGCAGTGGTGGGGGGGTCAAAAACATTCAGTACTTC
J gene: TRBJ2-4
clone size: few
CDR3 length: 12
D gene: TRBD2
V gene: TRBV20-1

CDR3 protein: CASSLARTDQETQYF
CDR3 DNA: TGTGCCAGCAGCTTAGCGCGGACAGACCAAGAGACCCAGTACTTC
J gene: TRBJ2-5
clone size: .
CDR3 length: 15
D gene: .
V gene: TRBV7-9

CDR3 protein: CASTWRTGGTYGYTF
CDR3 DNA: TGTGCCAGCACCTGGCGGACAGGGGGGACTTATGGCTACACCTTC
J gene: TRBJ1-2
clone size: many
CDR3 length: 15
D gene: TRBD1
V gene: TRBV7-9